This T cell receptor (beta chain) was recorded in a study of T cells after yellow fever vaccination. Regarding the study as a whole: Most primary-vaccination clones reappeared after the booster (approximately 95% CD4, 75% to 90% CD8).

For this clonotype: The antigen remains undetermined.

TCRdb reprocessed the 5' RACE reads via MiXCR and lists one record per CDR3 protein. The table shows about 360,000 distinct CDR3 sequences, with roughly 6.2% occurring only once. The material was PBMCs, obtained 5 days after the yellow fever booster vaccination. The receptor comes from a man under 40 who received the YFV17D yellow fever vaccine.

The CDR3 spells CSARHSNQPQHF. The CDR3, as DNA: TGCAGTGCGAGGCATAGCAATCAGCCCCAGCATTTT. The chain is built from TRBV20-1 and TRBJ1-5; unclear D gene. The length of the CDR3 is 12 residues. Trimming left V 6 bases short and J 0 bases short, with 6 bases between. Germline assignment: CDR1 DFQATT and CDR2 SNEGSKA (reference sequence).